This T cell receptor beta chain comes out of a study of blood T cell repertoires in COVID-19 (TCRdb year 2020). With respect to the entire study: Collaborator samples came from the United States, Italy and Spain and covered acute and convalescent phases of COVID-19. The prospective study material was composed of cDNA or gDNA derived from T cells, B-cell-depleted T cells, or PBMCs. The dataset comprised deeply sampled blood TCRbeta repertoires from subjects exposed to, actively infected with, or recovered from COVID-19. A freely available public database, intended as a resource for researchers studying the immune response to SARS-CoV-2, is where the repertoires were released. Samples were obtained from the ongoing ImmuneRACE study (first 160 participants) and from 1,254 subjects provided by 6 global collaborators. Sample metadata almost always included a de-identified subject ID, COVID-19 status, age in years and sex. Where HLA class I and class II types were available, the types were taken from metadata supplied by the sample provider, not from assay-based typing.

Overall results and qualifications from the work: The amount of clinical and demographic metadata varied by source and participant and was provided uncurated.

The germline V gene supplies CDR1 SGHRS and CDR2 YFSETQ. The CDR3 contains 13 residues, cysteine and phenylalanine counted. The DNA shown is the 39-base CDR3, in frame from base 1. V is clipped by 4 bases and J by 6 bases, and the sequence between their germline boundaries is 8 bases long. TCRbeta CDR3 regions were amplified from genomic DNA by means of the immunoSEQ Assay, a bias-controlled multiplex PCR. As for the authors' bioinformatics: The number of nucleated cells in each sample was estimated from the amplification of reference gene primers within the assay. To quantify the absolute abundance of each unique TCRbeta CDR3 rearrangement, sequence reads were collapsed and filtered. For each sample, productive Simpson clonality was calculated by taking the square root of Simpson's diversity index across productive rearrangements. Not all clones reach the TCRdb copy of this immuneACCESS table, which keeps in-frame sequences only. Checked studies attribute under half of the gap to unresolved V genes and leave the rest unexplained. The V and J calls and clone size come from that table; D and trimming were worked out from the DNA. The sample table records 150,000 or so clones; approximately 87% of these occur just once. The ten top clones hold around a tenth of the sample.

One collaborating source in Seattle enrolled patients during active infection and followed them longitudinally through the course of disease. Collaborating institutions collected whole blood in K2EDTA tubes following their own protocols. For TCRbeta analysis, collaborators shipped samples in one of three forms: frozen whole blood, isolated PBMCs, or DNA extracted from either of those sample types. This clone was seen a handful of times. It lacks a known antigen. Base qualities are not at hand, and no much larger clone is one base apart. The TCR sequence derives from an older woman with COVID-19, enrolled during active disease. Recombination connected TRBV5-1 to TRBJ1-6, with no confident D gene call. Sequences were obtained from peripheral blood. Read as DNA, the sequence is TGCGCCAGCAGCCCGGGTGTTAATTCACCCCTCCACTTT. Translated, it reads CASSPGVNSPLHF.